The text below deals with one T cell receptor (beta chain). The antigen is unknown. This record belongs to a study of cytomegalovirus exposure and HLA in healthy donors. The study's findings and limits: The CMV antigen specificity of a few CMV-associated chains was confirmed through in vitro analysis. The study flagged around 150 TCR beta chains as cytomegalovirus-associated. Subsequent analysis of the approximately 130 validation repertoires found a tendency for first-cohort TCR clusters to co-occur. It was reportedly the case that the classifier diagnosed cytomegalovirus status with high specificity and sensitivity.

Generated by immunoSEQ multiplex PCR, the TCRdb table keeps only in-frame clones and is missing some. The sample records approximately 64,000 clones, 75% to 90% being singletons. CDR1 is SGHNT and CDR2 is YYREEE in the germline V gene (reference sequence). The V gene lost 4 bases and the J gene lost 6 bases, with 16 bases spanning the gap. The CDR3 loop spans 15 amino acids. Sequenced: PBMCs. The source is a woman aged 18-35 years in good health and CMV-seronegative. The chain joins TRBV5-4 to TRBJ1-4; TRBD1 might be the D (5 bases). The CDR3 loop is CASSRGRGSHEKLFF. The CDR3 DNA reads as TGTGCCAGCAGCCGGGGTCGGGGGAGCCATGAAAAACTGTTTTTT. The full variable domain, completed using reference TRBV5-4 and TRBJ1-4, is ETGVTQSPTHLIKTRGQQVTLRCSSQSGHNTVSWYQQALGQGPQFIFQYYREEENGRGNFPPRFSGLQFPNYSSELNVNALELDDSALYLCASSRGRGSHEKLFFGSGTQLSVL.